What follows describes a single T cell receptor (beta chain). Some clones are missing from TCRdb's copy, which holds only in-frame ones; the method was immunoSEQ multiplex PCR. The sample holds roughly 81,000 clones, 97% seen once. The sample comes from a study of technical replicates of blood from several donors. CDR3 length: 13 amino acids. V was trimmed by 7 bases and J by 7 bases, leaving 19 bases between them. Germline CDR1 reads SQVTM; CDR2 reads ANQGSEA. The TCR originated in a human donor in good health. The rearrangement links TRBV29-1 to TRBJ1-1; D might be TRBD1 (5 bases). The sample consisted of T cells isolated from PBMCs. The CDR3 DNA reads TGCAGCGCCTGGGGAACAGGATCAAATGAAGCTTTCTTT. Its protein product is CSAWGTGSNEAFF.